This T cell receptor beta chain comes out of a study of blood T cell repertoires in COVID-19. Germline V gene data show CDR1 as SGHRS and CDR2 as YFSETQ. This CDR3 is 14 amino acids long. V gave up 4 bases and J gave up 5 bases; unmatched junction bases: 2. The protocol was immunoSEQ multiplex PCR, while the TCRdb copy is restricted to in-frame clones and leaves out a portion. The data contain about 230,000 clones, around 90% of them singletons. Cohorts were assigned according to the clinical history that participants reported. Someone with COVID-19 had been met by exposed participants within 2 weeks before study entry.

The rearrangement links TRBV5-1 to TRBJ2-1; 11 bases match TRBD2. Sequenced input: PBMCs or T cells enriched from blood (not recorded which). The receptor was isolated from a woman aged 30 to 39 who had been exposed to COVID-19. The CDR3 region has the DNA TGCGCCAGCAGCACGGGACTAGCGGACAATGAGCAGTTCTTC. Protein sequence: CASSTGLADNEQFF. Combining the CDR3 with reference TRBV5-1 and TRBJ2-1 gives the whole variable domain KAGVTQTPRYLIKTRGQQVTLSCSPISGHRSVSWYQQTPGQGLQFLFEYFSETQRNKGNFPGRFSGRQFSNSRSEMNVSTLELGDSALYLCASSTGLADNEQFFGPGTRLTVL.